Here is one T cell receptor (beta chain) with its context. The antigen is undetermined. The identical CDR3 is also encoded by other nucleotide sequences in the sample. V lost 1 base, J lost 0 bases, and 6 bases lay in between. Germline CDR1 is GTSNPN and CDR2 is SVGIG (reference sequence). This CDR3 region has 13 residues. The isolated RNA, all of it, was reverse transcribed, so expressed TCRB transcripts were what got sequenced. Repertoires were generated with immunoSEQ multiplex PCR, while TCRdb's copy carries only in-frame clones and drops some. The sample carries 250,000 or so clones, more than 11% recorded once. This record belongs to a study of beta chain features in type 1 diabetes. Regarding the study as a whole: More deletions and fewer insertions at VDJ junctions were seen in type 1 diabetes patients. For Type 1 diabetes patients, all four CD4+ subsets carried TCRB CDR3s that were moderately but significantly shorter.

Sequenced input: naive CD4+ T cells from blood. This rearrangement joins TRBV30 to TRBJ1-1; the D gene is possibly TRBD1 (5 bases). This clonotype was sampled from a man aged 25-45 years with type 1 diabetes. This CDR3 is CAWSGQLNTEAFF. CDR3 bases: TGTGCCTGGAGTGGACAGTTGAACACTGAAGCTTTCTTT. Based on the CDR3 plus reference TRBV30 and TRBJ1-1, the full variable domain is SQTIHQWPATLVQPVGSPLSLECTVEGTSNPNLYWYRQAAGRGLQLLFYSVGIGQISSEVPQNLSASRPQDRQFILSSKKLLLSDSGFYLCAWSGQLNTEAFFGQGTRLTVV.